This passage covers 20 T cell receptor beta chains from one sample sequenced in a study of T cell changes during pregnancy in multiple sclerosis. Measured with immunoSEQ multiplex PCR; TCRdb has only the in-frame clones, and not every one. The sample has under 55,000 clones; approximately 93% are singletons. The specimen comprised CD4+ T cells from peripheral blood mononuclear cells, sampled in the third trimester of pregnancy. These receptors came from a female donor with multiple sclerosis, enrolled in a pregnancy study.

J is TRBJ2-3 and V is TRBV5-6; D is possibly TRBD2 (6 bases). This CDR3 has 16 residues. With 4 bases removed from V and 0 bases from J, the gap between germline ends came to 15 bases. Germline V lookup: CDR1 SGHDT, CDR2 YYEEEE. CDR3 sequence reads: CASSAEGLSSTDTQYF. The DNA of the CDR3 is TGTGCCAGCAGCGCTGAGGGACTGAGCAGCACAGATACGCAGTATTTT.

The chain is built from TRBV5-1 and TRBJ2-6; D not certain. Trimming left V 1 base short and J 0 bases short, with 11 bases between. The CDR3 contains 17 residues. Germline V lookup: CDR1 SGHRS, CDR2 YFSETQ. The chain's CDR3 is CASSLRSVSSGANVLTF. CDR3 in DNA: TGCGCCAGCAGCTTGAGGAGTGTTAGCTCTGGGGCCAACGTCCTGACTTTC.

This clone was counted between two and nine times. The chain carries TRBV5-1 and TRBJ2-5, with TRBD2 matching 8 bases. From germline, CDR1 is SGHRS and CDR2 YFSETQ. With 0 bases clipped from V and 0 bases from J, the junction kept 1 base outside the gene matches. The CDR3 runs 15 residues. CDR3 protein: CASSLGTSHQETQYF. The DNA of the CDR3 is TGCGCCAGCAGCTTGGGGACTAGCCACCAAGAGACCCAGTACTTC.

In DNA form, the CDR3 reads TGCGCCAGCAGCCAAGAAAGGACAGGGGGAGGCGAGCAGTACTTC. It translates to CASSQERTGGGEQYF. V gene TRBV4-3 combines with J gene TRBJ2-7, with TRBD1 matching 10 bases. V gave up 0 bases and J gave up 6 bases; unmatched junction bases: 5. This CDR3 spans 15 amino acids. Germline CDR1 reads LGHNA; CDR2 reads YSLEER.

The chain carries TRBV23-1 and TRBJ2-1; 10 nucleotides match TRBD2. TRBV23-1 is an open reading frame whose function is uncertain. The CDR3 is 18 residues long. With 7 bases clipped from V and 1 base from J, the junction kept 13 bases outside the gene matches. The CDR3 nucleotides are TGCGCCAGCACCCAGGGTAGCGGGAGGACCTGTTCCTACAATGAGCAGTTCTTC. This sequence encodes CASTQGSGRTCSYNEQFF.

This rearrangement joins TRBV4-3 to TRBJ1-5, with D possibly TRBD1 on 6 matching bases. The CDR3 covers 15 residues. The V gene's germline CDR1 is LGHNA and CDR2 YSLEER. V was cut by 0 bases and J by 5 bases, with 11 bases left in between. CDR3: CASSQDPGGYQPQHF. Written as DNA, the CDR3 is TGCGCCAGCAGCCAAGATCCTGGGGGCTATCAGCCCCAGCATTTT.

The genes are TRBV19 and TRBJ2-2; 7 positions agree with TRBD1. The CDR3 extends over 16 amino acids. Germline V gene sequence: CDR1 LNHDA, CDR2 SQIVND (reference sequence). V was clipped by 7 bases and J by 2 bases; unmatched bases: 10. In DNA, the CDR3 is TGTGCCAGTACCAAGACAGGGAAACGAAACACCGGGGAGCTGTTTTTT. This encodes CASTKTGKRNTGELFF.

The genes are TRBV7-9 and TRBJ1-4; the D gene is possibly TRBD1 (6 bases). V gave up 2 bases and J gave up 3 bases, with 10 bases separating them. Germline loops: CDR1 SEHNR, CDR2 FQNEAQ (reference sequence). This CDR3 is 15 amino acids long. Written as DNA, the CDR3 is TGTGCCAGCAGCTTAACAAAGGGGGCTAATGAAAAACTGTTTTTT. Encoded protein: CASSLTKGANEKLFF.

The rearrangement links TRBV28 to TRBJ1-5; no reliable D call. Germline V lookup: CDR1 MDHEN, CDR2 SYDVKM. The CDR3 extends over 12 amino acids. V dropped 6 bases and J dropped 7 bases, with 10 bases sitting between them. CDR3 region: CASSSRSQPQHF. CDR3 DNA: TGTGCCAGCAGCTCACGAAGCCAGCCCCAGCATTTT.

The rearrangement uses TRBV5-1 and TRBJ1-1; the D is unclear. The CDR3 sequence is 13 residues long. The V gene's germline CDR1 is SGHRS and CDR2 YFSETQ. V was clipped by 0 bases and J by 7 bases, with 10 bases between them. This CDR3 is CASSLEQFDEAFF. CDR3 DNA sequence: TGCGCCAGCAGCTTGGAACAGTTTGATGAAGCTTTCTTT.

This clone showed up just once. The chain has TRBV7-6 and TRBJ2-7, with D unclear. Trimming shortened V by 5 bases and J by 0 bases, and 8 bases separated the two germline ends. The germline V gene has CDR1 SGHVS and CDR2 FNYEAQ. The CDR3 totals 13 residues. CDR3 in amino acids: CASSPAASYEQYF. As DNA, the CDR3 is TGTGCCAGCAGCCCCGCGGCCTCCTACGAGCAGTACTTC.

The chain employs TRBV27 and TRBJ1-1, with D unresolved. This CDR3 region has 16 residues. Trimming removed 0 bases from V and 3 bases from J, with 14 bases in between. Germline V lookup: CDR1 MNHEY, CDR2 SMNVEV (reference sequence). CDR3 sequence reads: CASSLSAATRDTEAFF. The CDR3 region has the DNA TGTGCCAGCAGTTTATCGGCAGCGACGAGGGACACTGAAGCTTTCTTT.

This clone was observed a single time. The chain is built from TRBV10-3 and TRBJ2-7; D possibly corresponds to TRBD1 (6 bases). The germline CDR1 and CDR2 sequences are ENHRY and SYGVKD. The CDR3 is 13 amino acids. The V end lost 4 bases, the J end lost 2 bases, and 9 bases lay between the germline ends. The CDR3 DNA sequence: TGTGCCATCAGTGGGACAGTTACCTACGAGCAGTACTTC. This translates into CAISGTVTYEQYF.

V usage is TRBV7-3 and J usage is TRBJ2-5; D perhaps matches TRBD2 (6 bases). V was shortened by 6 bases and J by 4 bases, with 12 bases between the two germline ends. Looked up from germline, CDR1 is SGHTA and CDR2 is FQGTGA. This CDR3 is built from 13 residues. The CDR3 coding sequence is TGTGCCAGCAGTATGGGGGGTGGAGAGACCCAGTACTTC. Its translation is CASSMGGGETQYF.

The chain has TRBV7-2 and TRBJ2-7; 8 nucleotides align to TRBD1. J lost 0 bases, V lost 8 bases, and 3 bases had no gene match. The germline CDR1 and CDR2 sequences are SGHTA and FQGNSA. This CDR3 region has 13 residues. CDR3 coding DNA: TGTGCCAGCGGACAGGGAAACTCCTACGAGCAGTACTTC. Translated, it gives CASGQGNSYEQYF.

This clone was seen just once. The chain has TRBV6-5 and TRBJ1-5, with 11 bases fitting TRBD1. The CDR3 runs to 15 residues. CDR1 and CDR2 from the germline V gene are MNHEY and SVGAGI. V lost 6 bases, J lost 5 bases, and 6 bases stayed unmatched. CDR3 nucleotides: TGTGCCAGCAGATCATGGACAGGGGGCGATCAGCCCCAGCATTTT. Translation: CASRSWTGGDQPQHF.

CDR3 coding DNA: TGTGCCAGCAGCACCCAACAGGGAAATGGCTACACCTTC. Translated: CASSTQQGNGYTF. V is TRBV7-2 and J is TRBJ1-2; D may be TRBD1 (6 bases). V shed 5 bases and J shed 6 bases, with 13 bases lying between them. Germline V lookup: CDR1 SGHTA, CDR2 FQGNSA. The CDR3 has 13 amino acids.

This rearrangement joins TRBV29-1 to TRBJ1-1; D not certain. V lost 6 bases to trimming and J lost 1 base, with 12 bases between them. From germline, CDR1 is SQVTM and CDR2 ANQGSEA. There are 13 residues in the CDR3. The chain's CDR3 is CSVGGRGNTEAFF. The CDR3 DNA follows: TGCAGCGTAGGAGGACGGGGGAACACTGAAGCTTTCTTT.

V gene TRBV28 combines with J gene TRBJ1-2; unclear D gene. CDR3 length: 12 amino acids. CDR1 MDHEN and CDR2 SYDVKM come from the germline V gene. Trimming cost V 10 bases and J 3 bases, with 12 bases left between them. Written as DNA, the CDR3 is TGTGCCATTACCTCCGGGGACTATGGCTACACCTTC. The encoded protein is CAITSGDYGYTF.

The chain links TRBV27 to TRBJ2-1, with 8 bases matching TRBD2. The germline CDR1 and CDR2 sequences are MNHEY and SMNVEV (reference sequence). J was trimmed by 0 bases and V by 2 bases; bases with no gene match: 12. The CDR3 covers 19 residues. Written as DNA, the CDR3 is TGTGCCAGCAGTTTACGGTTCCGACTAGCGCAAGCCTCCTACAATGAGCAGTTCTTC. Residues: CASSLRFRLAQASYNEQFF.